Detailed here is one TCR beta chain. Its antigen is unidentified. The data stem from a study of T cell repertoires in cytomegalovirus infection. About the research overall: Public TCR beta signatures marked donors with CMV infection and the matching HLA.

V gave up 1 base and J gave up 3 bases, with 7 bases separating them. The CDR3 runs 15 residues. Germline CDR1 reads MDHEN; CDR2 reads SYDVKM. TCRdb used MiXCR to reprocess the reads, holding one entry per CDR3 protein. The profile covers around 570,000 distinct CDR3 sequences, with over 35% appearing a single time and around 48% taken by the ten largest. This specimen was cultured PBMCs, taken from culture after CMV antigen stimulation. This clonotype was obtained from a human donor in good health (CMV status not recorded). Some clones in this sample may be carry-over from other donors' samples. V usage is TRBV28 and J usage is TRBJ1-6, with unresolved D. DNA of the CDR3: TGTGCCAGCAGTTTATCAGACCGCTATAATTCACCCCTCCACTTT. It encodes CASSLSDRYNSPLHF.